This T cell receptor beta chain was identified during a study of regulatory T cells in long-lasting Graves disease. Time point defined: newly diagnosed GD, antithyroid drugs for less than 3 months. PBMC-extracted RNA yielded the TCR library. As for this clonotype: Its antigen is still unknown. The DNA is omitted, as the CDR3 cannot be located on it reliably, and the CDR3 follows TCRdb's listing.

Construction of TCR beta libraries relied on iRepertoire HTBI primers and on Arm-PCR targeting CDR3 regions. TCRdb re-analysed the multiplex PCR reads in MiXCR, keeping a single row per CDR3 protein. The table shows hundreds of thousands of distinct CDR3 sequences, with 15% to 20% occurring only once. Study observations and caveats: More public clonotypes were shared by persistent patients (around 2,800) than by new patients (fewer than 1,000).

Both ends counted, the CDR3 spans 16 residues. The V gene's germline CDR1 is DFQATT and CDR2 SNEGSKA (reference sequence). In addition, the sample was reused for a study of T cells in Graves' hyperthyroidism and ophthalmopathy.

The chain combines TRBV20-1 with TRBJ2-2; no check of the table's D call, TRBD1, against the DNA was made. This receptor was identified in a woman aged 25 to 39 with Graves disease. Here the sequenced sample was peripheral blood mononuclear cells (PBMCs), taken at new diagnosis, from a patient treated with antithyroid drugs. The CDR3: CSARVAGGANTGELLF.